This TCR beta chain is from a study of brain T cells in children with intractable seizures. The method was immunoSEQ multiplex PCR; TCRdb's version includes in-frame clones alone and lacks a portion of them. The repertoire holds approximately 41,000 clones, with approximately 92% as singletons. The V end lost 2 bases, the J end lost 6 bases, and 16 bases lay between the germline ends. The germline V gene encodes CDR1 MNHNS and CDR2 SASEGT. This CDR3 comprises 16 residues. The sequenced sample was peripheral blood, obtained at surgery. This rearrangement joins TRBV6-1 to TRBJ1-4, with a tentative D call TRBD1 (6 bases). The sequence was obtained from a girl aged 2 to 10 with tuberous sclerosis and intractable seizures. CDR3 bases: TGTGCCAGCAGTGAAATCGGGGGGCGGATTGATGAAAAACTGTTTTTT. Amino acid sequence: CASSEIGGRIDEKLFF.